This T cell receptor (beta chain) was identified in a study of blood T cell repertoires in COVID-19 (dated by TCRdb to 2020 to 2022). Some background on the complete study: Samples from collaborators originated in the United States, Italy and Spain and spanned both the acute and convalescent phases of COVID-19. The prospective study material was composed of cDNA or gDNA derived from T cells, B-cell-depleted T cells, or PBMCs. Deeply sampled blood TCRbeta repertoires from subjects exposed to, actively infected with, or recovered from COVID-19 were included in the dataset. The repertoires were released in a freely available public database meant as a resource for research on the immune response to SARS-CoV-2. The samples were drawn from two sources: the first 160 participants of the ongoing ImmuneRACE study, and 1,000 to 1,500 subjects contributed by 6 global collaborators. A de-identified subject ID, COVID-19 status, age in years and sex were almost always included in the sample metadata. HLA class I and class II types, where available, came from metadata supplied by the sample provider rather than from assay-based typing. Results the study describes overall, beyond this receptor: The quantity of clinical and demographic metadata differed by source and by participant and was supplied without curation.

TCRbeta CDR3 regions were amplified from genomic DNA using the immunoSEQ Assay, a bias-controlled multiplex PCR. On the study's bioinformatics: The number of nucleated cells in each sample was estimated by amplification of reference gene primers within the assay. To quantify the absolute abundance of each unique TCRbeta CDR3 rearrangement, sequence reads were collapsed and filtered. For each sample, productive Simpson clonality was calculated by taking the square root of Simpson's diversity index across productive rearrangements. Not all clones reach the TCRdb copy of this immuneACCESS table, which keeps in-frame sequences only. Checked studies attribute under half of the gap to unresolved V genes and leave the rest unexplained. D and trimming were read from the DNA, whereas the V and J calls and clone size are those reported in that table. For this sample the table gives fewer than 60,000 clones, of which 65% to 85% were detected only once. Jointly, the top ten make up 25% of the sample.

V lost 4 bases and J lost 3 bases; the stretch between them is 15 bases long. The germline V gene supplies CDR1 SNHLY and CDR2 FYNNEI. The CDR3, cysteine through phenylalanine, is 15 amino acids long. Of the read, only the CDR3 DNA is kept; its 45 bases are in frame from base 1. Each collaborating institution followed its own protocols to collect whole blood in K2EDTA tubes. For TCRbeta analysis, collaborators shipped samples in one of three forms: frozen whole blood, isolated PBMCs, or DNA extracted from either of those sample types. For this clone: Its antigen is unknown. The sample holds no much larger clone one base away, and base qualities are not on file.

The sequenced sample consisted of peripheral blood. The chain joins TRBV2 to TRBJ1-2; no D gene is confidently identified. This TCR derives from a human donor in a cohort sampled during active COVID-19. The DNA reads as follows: TGTGCCAGCAGTGGCGTGGTGGTGGGCTACTATGGCTACACCTTC. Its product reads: CASSGVVVGYYGYTF. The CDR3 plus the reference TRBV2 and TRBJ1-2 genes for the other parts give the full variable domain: EPEVTQTPSHQVTQMGQEVILRCVPISNHLYFYWYRQILGQKVEFLVSFYNNEISEKSEIFDDQFSVERPDGSNFTLKIRSTKLEDSAMYFCASSGVVVGYYGYTFGSGTRLTVV.